This T cell receptor beta chain appears in the sequencing data of a study of long-term antiretroviral therapy in people with HIV. General study findings and limits: Blood dating 2004 to 2017 may reflect older ART regimens. Pre-ART expanded TRB clones stayed dominant throughout, though often decreasing after ART. Post-ART samples showed increased diversity that remained below transplant donor control levels.

Comments on this clone: No antigen is known for it.

This CDR3 has 15 amino acids. Germline V lookup: CDR1 LGHNA, CDR2 YNFKEQ. The ends were cut back, 3 bases at V and 0 bases at J, with 12 bases in the middle. Runs used v3.0 of the immunoSEQ assay and were done at survey level. Sequenced by immunoSEQ multiplex PCR; TCRdb stores in-frame clones only, minus some. Of 20,000 to 25,000 clones in the sample, around 85% are singletons; the top ten hold 3% to 4%. The material was unsorted PBMCs, obtained roughly 4 years after starting antiretroviral therapy. V gene TRBV4-2 combines with J gene TRBJ2-7; D unresolved. The source is a young man with HIV. The CDR3 reads CASSQGVSSSYEQYF. The CDR3 DNA sequence: TGTGCCAGCAGCCAGGGCGTCTCCAGCTCCTACGAGCAGTACTTC.